The rows below give T cell receptor beta chains drawn from one sample of a study of T-cell reconstitution after alpha-beta-depleted transplantation in children. TCRdb used MiXCR to reprocess the PCR reads, holding one entry per CDR3 protein. The sample shows 610,000 or so distinct CDR3 sequences, roughly a quarter of them seen only once. The sample in question was PBMCs, obtained before TCRalphabeta/CD19-depleted stem cell transplant. All receptors come from a boy under two years old with Wiskott-Aldrich syndrome, due to receive a stem cell transplant. Both conserved end residues are part of each CDR3. The order of the fields is D gene, V gene, J gene, clone size, CDR3 DNA, CDR3 protein. The D gene is left open where the match is weak. Clone size is not always given. Where it is, it says once, few, many or a class for expanded clones.

d_gene: -
v_gene: TRBV5-1
j_gene: TRBJ2-1
abundance: -
CDR3nt: TGCGCCAGCAGCTTCGAGGGCTCCTACAATGAGCAGTTCTTC
CDR3aa: CASSFEGSYNEQFF

d_gene: -
v_gene: TRBV5-1
j_gene: TRBJ2-1
abundance: -
CDR3nt: TGCGCCAGCAGCTCCTCCTTGGAGGGGAATGAGCAGTTCTTC
CDR3aa: CASSSSLEGNEQFF

d_gene: -
v_gene: TRBV10-2
j_gene: TRBJ2-1
abundance: many
CDR3nt: TGCGCCAGCAGTGACCTACTAGTACCACAGATTCATGAGCAGTTCTTC
CDR3aa: CASSDLLVPQIHEQFF

d_gene: TRBD1
v_gene: TRBV7-9
j_gene: TRBJ2-7
abundance: few
CDR3nt: TGTGCCAGCAGCTGGGGGTCGGGACAGGGATTCTACGAGCAGTACTTC
CDR3aa: CASSWGSGQGFYEQYF

d_gene: TRBD1
v_gene: TRBV10-3
j_gene: TRBJ2-1
abundance: -
CDR3nt: TGTGCCATCAGTGGGCCGGGACAGGCCAAAAATGAGCAGTTCTTC
CDR3aa: CAISGPGQAKNEQFF

d_gene: -
v_gene: TRBV5-1
j_gene: TRBJ1-4
abundance: -
CDR3nt: TGCGCCAGCAGCGCACCGGGACCGGCAAATGAAAAACTGTTTTTT
CDR3aa: CASSAPGPANEKLFF

d_gene: TRBD2
v_gene: TRBV5-6
j_gene: TRBJ2-1
abundance: few
CDR3nt: TGTGCCAGCAGCTCCCCCGGGGGACTAGGCTACAATGAGCAGTTCTTC
CDR3aa: CASSSPGGLGYNEQFF

d_gene: TRBD1
v_gene: TRBV12-5
j_gene: TRBJ2-1
abundance: -
CDR3nt: TGTGCTAGTGGTTTGGCGAGGGACTCCGGGACAGGTGCCTACAATGAGCAGTTCTTC
CDR3aa: CASGLARDSGTGAYNEQFF

d_gene: -
v_gene: TRBV5-1
j_gene: TRBJ2-3
abundance: many
CDR3nt: TGTGCCAGCAGCCCCGGGACCGCAGATACGCAGTATTTT
CDR3aa: CASSPGTADTQYF

d_gene: TRBD1
v_gene: TRBV18
j_gene: TRBJ2-6
abundance: few
CDR3nt: TGTGCCAGCTCACCACTCGGCAGGGGGCTATCTGGGGCCAACGTCCTGACTTTC
CDR3aa: CASSPLGRGLSGANVLTF

d_gene: -
v_gene: TRBV7-8
j_gene: TRBJ2-6
abundance: few
CDR3nt: TGTGCCGGAGGTTTTTACTCTTACTCTGGGGCCAACGTCCTGACTTTC
CDR3aa: CAGGFYSYSGANVLTF

d_gene: TRBD2
v_gene: TRBV7-2
j_gene: TRBJ2-1
abundance: -
CDR3nt: TGTGCCAGCAGCTCCAATAGCGGGAGGGCCTTAGTCTTC
CDR3aa: CASSSNSGRALVF

d_gene: TRBD2
v_gene: TRBV5-1
j_gene: TRBJ2-1
abundance: few
CDR3nt: TGCGCCAGCAGCCCTCGAGCGGGAGGTCCCAATGAGCAGTTCTTC
CDR3aa: CASSPRAGGPNEQFF

d_gene: -
v_gene: TRBV20-1
j_gene: TRBJ2-5
abundance: few
CDR3nt: TGCAGTGCTAGGTTGGCGTACCAAGAGACCCAGTACTTC
CDR3aa: CSARLAYQETQYF

d_gene: -
v_gene: TRBV2
j_gene: TRBJ2-3
abundance: few
CDR3nt: TGTGCCAGCAGTTTCAGAGCAGGGCTCGGAGATACGCAGTATTTT
CDR3aa: CASSFRAGLGDTQYF

d_gene: -
v_gene: TRBV15
j_gene: TRBJ2-7
abundance: -
CDR3nt: TGTGCCACCAGCAAAGGTGGGGGCGCGAAGGACGAGCAGTACTTC
CDR3aa: CATSKGGGAKDEQYF

d_gene: TRBD2
v_gene: TRBV4-2
j_gene: TRBJ2-7
abundance: few
CDR3nt: TGTGCCAGCAGCCGAGTTCCAACCGGGACTAGTGTATACGAGCAGTACTTC
CDR3aa: CASSRVPTGTSVYEQYF

d_gene: TRBD2
v_gene: TRBV5-1
j_gene: TRBJ2-5
abundance: few
CDR3nt: TGCGCCAGCAGCACGACGGGGAGGGTCCAAGAGACCCAGTACTTC
CDR3aa: CASSTTGRVQETQYF

d_gene: TRBD2
v_gene: TRBV6-1
j_gene: TRBJ2-1
abundance: -
CDR3nt: TGTGCCAGCAGGATATCGGGGGCAGCGGGAGGCCCCTACCATGAGCAGTTCTTC
CDR3aa: CASRISGAAGGPYHEQFF

d_gene: TRBD1
v_gene: TRBV7-6
j_gene: TRBJ2-7
abundance: -
CDR3nt: TGTGCCAGCAGCTTAACACAGGGGGTCTACGAGCAGTACTTC
CDR3aa: CASSLTQGVYEQYF